This T cell receptor (beta chain) is from a study of blood T cells in healthy people across ages. Alongside a J-beta primer mix, a sample-barcoded 5' primer served in a second PCR lasting about 6 to 11 cycles. In TCRdb, the 5' RACE reads were re-called with MiXCR into one record per CDR3 protein. The table lists about 580,000 distinct CDR3 sequences, under 55% of them singletons. Overall study findings and caveats: No one knew whether donors had CMV, which possibly confounded expanded clonotype changes.

Notes on this clonotype: Its specificity is unknown.

Sample: blood. This sequence originates from a man aged 80 or over in good health.

CDR3 protein: CASRDRFVDEQYF. For the CDR3, the DNA is TGTGCCAGCCGGGACAGGTTTGTGGACGAGCAGTACTTC. The rearrangement links TRBV6-6 to TRBJ2-7, with TRBD1 matching over 8 bases. CDR3 size: 13 residues. Germline V CDR1 and CDR2: MNHNY, SVGAGI (reference sequence). J gave up 5 bases and V 8 bases, and 8 bases lay outside the gene matches.